This TCR beta chain was retrieved from a study of T cells in Graves' hyperthyroidism and ophthalmopathy. Study overall: Specimen type is peripheral blood, collected at initial diagnosis prior to any treatment.

The CDR3 sequence is 13 residues long. Germline CDR1 SQVTM, CDR2 ANQGSEA. Amplified TCR beta CDR3 regions came from RNA transcripts. Initially, a first-round RT-PCR of the TCR CDR3 employed the HTBI primer set. Via MiXCR, TCRdb re-called the multiplex PCR reads, giving one row per CDR3 protein. The sample holds about 560,000 distinct CDR3 sequences, 15% to 17% seen once. The study, taken as a whole, reports: Separation of ophthalmopathy from stable hyperthyroidism was achieved by a 13 V-J model.

In regard to this clonotype: The target antigen is unknown.

This chain joins TRBV29-1 and TRBJ2-2; D remains ambiguous. Sequencing was performed on blood. This sequence originates from a woman younger than 45 with Graves' hyperthyroidism. In DNA, the CDR3 is TGCACCTACCGGTTGGGCAACACCGGGGAGCTGTTTTTT. Protein product: CTYRLGNTGELFF.